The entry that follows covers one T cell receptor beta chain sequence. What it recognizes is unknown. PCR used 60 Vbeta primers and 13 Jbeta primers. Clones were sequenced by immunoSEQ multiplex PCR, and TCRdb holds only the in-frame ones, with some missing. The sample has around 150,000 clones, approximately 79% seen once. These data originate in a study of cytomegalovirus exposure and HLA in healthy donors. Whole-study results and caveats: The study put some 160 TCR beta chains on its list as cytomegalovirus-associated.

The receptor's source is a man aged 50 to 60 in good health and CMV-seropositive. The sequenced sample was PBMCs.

The CDR3 DNA is TGTGCCAGCAGTGACAACGGGGTCCATGGCTACACCTTC. Residues: CASSDNGVHGYTF. This rearrangement joins TRBV2 to TRBJ1-2; no clear D gene. The CDR3 is 13 residues long. Germline assignment: CDR1 SNHLY and CDR2 FYNNEI. V lost 3 bases, J lost 6 bases, and 11 bases lay in between.